The 16 T cell receptor beta chains below all came from one sample that was sequenced in a study of CD8 T cells in Susac syndrome. The RNA, roughly 0.45 to 1 ug, was put through reverse transcription using random hexamers. TCRdb redid the calling of the immunoSEQ multiplex PCR reads with MiXCR, one entry per CDR3 protein. The sample records about 140,000 distinct CDR3 sequences, approximately 95% being singletons. Sequencing used CD4+ T cells from PBMCs. These receptors came from a human donor with multiple sclerosis.

This clonotype has only one observation. V is TRBV28 and J is TRBJ1-6; no firm D call. CDR1 and CDR2 from the germline V gene are MDHEN and SYDVKM. The CDR3 loop spans 12 amino acids. V lost 2 bases and J lost 13, with 9 bases in between. Here the CDR3 DNA reads TGTGCCAGCAGTTTAATGCCTTCTCCCCTCCACTTT. Amino acid sequence: CASSLMPSPLHF.

This chain connects TRBV7-6 to TRBJ1-1, with D hard to call. Deletions cut 1 base from V and 2 bases from J, with 5 bases between. CDR1 and CDR2 (germline): SGHVS, FNYEAQ. The CDR3 loop spans 13 amino acids. CDR3 DNA sequence: TGTGCCAGCAGCTTAGAATCCAACACTGAAGCTTTCTTT. It codes for CASSLESNTEAFF.

V usage is TRBV25-1 and J usage is TRBJ1-4, with D possibly matching TRBD1 (5 bases). Trimming cost V 6 bases and J 13 bases, with 18 bases left between them. Germline V gene sequence: CDR1 MGHDK, CDR2 SYGVNS. The CDR3 contains 13 residues. The DNA of the CDR3 is TGTGCCAGCAGCTCCGGTGGGGGACTGAGACTGTTTTTT. It specifies CASSSGGGLRLFF.

This chain joins TRBV3-1 and TRBJ1-4; no definite D call. Germline V gene sequence: CDR1 LGHDT, CDR2 YNNKEL (reference sequence). Trimming took 4 bases from V and 5 from J, leaving 17 bases between them. CDR3 length equals 16 residues. In DNA, the CDR3 is TGTGCCAGCAGCCGCCGAGCCGGCGGACTAAATGAAAAACTGTTTTTT. This sequence encodes CASSRRAGGLNEKLFF.

V and J are TRBV11-2 and TRBJ2-1; 8 nucleotides align to TRBD2. Germline V gene lookup returns CDR1 SGHAT and CDR2 FQNNGV. The V and J ends lost 2 bases and 8 bases, in that order; junction bases with no gene match: 5. CDR3 size: 14 residues. CDR3: CASSLRREVHEQFF. Here the CDR3 DNA reads TGTGCCAGCAGCTTAAGGCGGGAGGTGCATGAGCAGTTCTTC. Full variable domain (remainder filled in from reference TRBV11-2 and TRBJ2-1): EAGVAQSPRYKIIEKRQSVAFWCNPISGHATLYWYQQILGQGPKLLIQFQNNGVVDDSQLPKDRFSAERLKGVDSTLKIQPAKLEDSAVYLCASSLRREVHEQFFGPGTRLTVL.

The rearrangement joins TRBV7-2 to TRBJ1-1; D not resolved. Germline V CDR1 and CDR2: SGHTA, FQGNSA. CDR3 length equals 14 residues. With 8 bases removed from V and 1 base from J, the gap between germline ends came to 14 bases. This CDR3 is CASVLNPRNTEAFF. The CDR3 nucleotides read TGTGCCAGCGTGCTCAACCCGAGGAACACTGAAGCTTTCTTT. Full variable domain (rest looked up from reference TRBV7-2 and TRBJ1-1): GAGVSQSPSNKVTEKGKDVELRCDPISGHTALYWYRQSLGQGLEFLIYFQGNSAPDKSGLPSDRFSAERTGGSVSTLTIQRTQQEDSAVYLCASVLNPRNTEAFFGQGTRLTVV.

The J gene is TRBJ2-3, the V gene TRBV24-1; 7 bases line up with TRBD2. The germline V gene has CDR1 KGHDR and CDR2 SFDVKD. The V segment lost 4 bases and the J segment 1 base; nucleotides outside the gene matches: 7. The CDR3 loop spans 16 amino acids. CDR3 region: CATSDYKAGRTDTQYF. The CDR3 DNA reads as TGTGCCACCAGTGACTATAAAGCGGGGCGCACAGATACGCAGTATTTT.

V is TRBV20-1 and J is TRBJ1-2; possible D gene TRBD1, 6 bases. V was clipped by 3 bases and J by 1 base, with 12 bases between them. The germline V gene has CDR1 DFQATT and CDR2 SNEGSKA (reference sequence). This CDR3 contains 14 residues. The CDR3 nucleotides read TGCAGTGCTAGGCACAGGGCAATTAACTATGGCTACACCTTC. Translating gives CSARHRAINYGYTF.

The V call is TRBV6-2 or TRBV6-3, the J call TRBJ1-5; TRBD1 might be the D (5 bases). Germline V CDR1 and CDR2: MNHEY, SVGEGT. This CDR3 contains 15 residues. Between the trimmed V and J ends, which lost 2 bases and 3 bases, there was a span of 11 bases. Written as DNA, the CDR3 is TGTGCCAGCAGTTACGCTGGGGCGAACAATCAGCCCCAGCATTTT. This translates into CASSYAGANNQPQHF.

V is TRBV30 and J is TRBJ1-2, with D possibly matching TRBD1 (5 bases). The germline gives CDR1 GTSNPN, CDR2 SVGIG (reference sequence). The CDR3 extends over 15 amino acids. V shed 2 bases and J shed 0 bases, with 13 bases lying between them. CDR3 nucleotide sequence: TGTGCCTGGAGTTTTCCCCCGGGGGCTAACTATGGCTACACCTTC. Translation: CAWSFPPGANYGYTF. The full variable domain, its missing parts supplied by reference TRBV30 and TRBJ1-2, is SQTIHQWPATLVQPVGSPLSLECTVEGTSNPNLYWYRQAAGRGLQLLFYSVGIGQISSEVPQNLSASRPQDRQFILSSKKLLLSDSGFYLCAWSFPPGANYGYTFGSGTRLTVV.

This CDR3 reads CASSQESAGGDYGYTF. The CDR3 region has the DNA TGTGCCAGCAGCCAAGAATCCGCAGGGGGCGACTATGGCTACACCTTC. This rearrangement joins TRBV3-1 to TRBJ1-2; 8 nucleotides agree with TRBD1. The germline V gene encodes CDR1 LGHDT and CDR2 YNNKEL (reference sequence). This CDR3 has 16 residues. V shed 0 bases and J 3 bases; nucleotides not matched to a gene: 6.

This clonotype has just a few counts. This chain uses TRBV4-3 with TRBJ1-1; TRBD1 might be the D (5 bases). This CDR3 is built from 15 residues. V dropped 1 base and J dropped 0 bases, with 9 bases sitting between them. Germline V gene sequence: CDR1 LGHNA, CDR2 YSLEER. In DNA form, the CDR3 reads TGCGCCAGCAGCCAAGTGGGGCGTATGAACACTGAAGCTTTCTTT. Translation: CASSQVGRMNTEAFF.

The chain has TRBV29-1 and TRBJ1-1; D uncertain. CDR3 length equals 11 residues. Looked up from germline, CDR1 is SQVTM and CDR2 is ANQGSEA. V lost 5 bases, J lost 1 base, and 5 bases lay in between. The CDR3 is CSVQGNTEAFF. In nucleotides, the CDR3 is TGCAGCGTTCAAGGGAACACTGAAGCTTTCTTT.

The CDR3 loop is CASSVRLAERYEQYF. DNA for the CDR3: TGTGCCAGCAGCGTACGACTAGCGGAGCGCTACGAGCAGTACTTC. V gene TRBV6-5 combines with J gene TRBJ2-7; 9 nucleotides match TRBD2. The germline CDR1 and CDR2 sequences are MNHEY and SVGAGI. The CDR3 covers 15 residues. J lost 3 bases, V lost 6 bases, and 9 bases had no gene match.

The V gene is TRBV27, the J gene TRBJ1-2; D gene ambiguous. With 5 bases removed from V and 2 bases from J, the gap between germline ends came to 9 bases. The CDR3 consists of 13 residues. The germline V gene encodes CDR1 MNHEY and CDR2 SMNVEV (reference sequence). The CDR3: CASSPRPNYGYTF. The DNA for the CDR3 is TGTGCCAGCAGTCCGCGACCAAACTATGGCTACACCTTC.

This clonotype is a singleton in its sample. The chain has TRBV5-1 and TRBJ2-5; TRBD2 matches 8 bases. The J segment lost 4 bases and the V segment lost 5 bases, leaving 7 bases of the junction unmatched. Per the germline V gene, CDR1 is SGHRS and CDR2 is YFSETQ. The CDR3 has 14 residues. The CDR3 DNA reads TGCGCCAGCAGGCCGGGACTAGTCGCAGAGACCCAGTACTTC. Its translation: CASRPGLVAETQYF.